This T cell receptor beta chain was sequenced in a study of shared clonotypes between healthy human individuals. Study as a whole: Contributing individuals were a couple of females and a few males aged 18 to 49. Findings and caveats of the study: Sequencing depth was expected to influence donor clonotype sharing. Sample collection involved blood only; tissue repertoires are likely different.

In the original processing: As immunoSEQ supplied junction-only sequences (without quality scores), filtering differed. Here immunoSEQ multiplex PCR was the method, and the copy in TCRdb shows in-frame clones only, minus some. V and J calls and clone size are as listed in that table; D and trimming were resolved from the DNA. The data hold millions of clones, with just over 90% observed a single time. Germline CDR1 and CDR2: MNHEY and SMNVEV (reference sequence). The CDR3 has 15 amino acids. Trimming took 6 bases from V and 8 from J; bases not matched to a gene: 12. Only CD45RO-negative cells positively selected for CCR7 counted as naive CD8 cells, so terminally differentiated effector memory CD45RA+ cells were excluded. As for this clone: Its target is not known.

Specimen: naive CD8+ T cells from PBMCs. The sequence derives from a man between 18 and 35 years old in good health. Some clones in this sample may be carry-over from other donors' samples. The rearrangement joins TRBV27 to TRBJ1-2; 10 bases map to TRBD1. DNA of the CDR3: TGTGCCAGCAGGATCGAGGACAGGGGGAGGTGGGGCTACACCTTC. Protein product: CASRIEDRGRWGYTF.